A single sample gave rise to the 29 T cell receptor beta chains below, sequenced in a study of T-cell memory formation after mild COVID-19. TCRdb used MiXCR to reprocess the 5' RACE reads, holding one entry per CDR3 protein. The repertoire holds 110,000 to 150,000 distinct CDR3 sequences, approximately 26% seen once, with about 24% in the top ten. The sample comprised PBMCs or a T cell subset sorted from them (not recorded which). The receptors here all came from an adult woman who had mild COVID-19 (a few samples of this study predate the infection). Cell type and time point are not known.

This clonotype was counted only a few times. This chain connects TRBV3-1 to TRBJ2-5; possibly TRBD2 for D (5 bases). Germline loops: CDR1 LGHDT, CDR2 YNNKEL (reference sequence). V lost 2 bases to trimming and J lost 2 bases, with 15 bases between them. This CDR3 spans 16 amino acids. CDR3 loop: CASSQRDLLVQETQYF. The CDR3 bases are TGTGCCAGCAGCCAACGTGATCTACTAGTACAAGAGACCCAGTACTTC.

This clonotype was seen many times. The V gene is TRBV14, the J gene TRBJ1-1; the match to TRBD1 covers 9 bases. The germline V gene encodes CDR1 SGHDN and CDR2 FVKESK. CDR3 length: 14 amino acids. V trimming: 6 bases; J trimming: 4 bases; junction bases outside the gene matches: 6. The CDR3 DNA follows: TGTGCCAGCAGGCCCGGGACAGGGAGCACTGAAGCTTTCTTT. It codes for CASRPGTGSTEAFF.

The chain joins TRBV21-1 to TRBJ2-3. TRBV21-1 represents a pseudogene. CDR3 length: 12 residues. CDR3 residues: CSSSTHTDTQYF. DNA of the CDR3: TGTTCCAGCAGCACGCACACAGATACGCAGTATTTT.

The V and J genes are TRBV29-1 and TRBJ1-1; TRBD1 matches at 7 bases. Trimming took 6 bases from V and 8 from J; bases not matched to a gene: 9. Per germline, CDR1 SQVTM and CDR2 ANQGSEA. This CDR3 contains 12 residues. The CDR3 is CSVEAGTEEAFF. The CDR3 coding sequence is TGCAGCGTCGAGGCCGGGACAGAAGAAGCTTTCTTT.

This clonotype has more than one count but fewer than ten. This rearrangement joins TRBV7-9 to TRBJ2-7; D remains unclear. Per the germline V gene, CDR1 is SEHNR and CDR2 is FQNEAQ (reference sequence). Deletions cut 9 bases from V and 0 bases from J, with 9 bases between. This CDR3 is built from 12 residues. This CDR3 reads CASGIHSYEQYF. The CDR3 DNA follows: TGTGCCAGTGGGATACACTCCTACGAGCAGTACTTC.

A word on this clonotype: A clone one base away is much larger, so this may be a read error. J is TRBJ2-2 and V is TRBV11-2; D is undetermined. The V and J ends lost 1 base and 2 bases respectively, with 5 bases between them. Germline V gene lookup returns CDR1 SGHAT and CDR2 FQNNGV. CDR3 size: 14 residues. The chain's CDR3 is CASSLGHNTGELFF. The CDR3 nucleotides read TGTGCCAGCAGCTTAGGACACAACACCGGGGAGCTGTTTTTT.

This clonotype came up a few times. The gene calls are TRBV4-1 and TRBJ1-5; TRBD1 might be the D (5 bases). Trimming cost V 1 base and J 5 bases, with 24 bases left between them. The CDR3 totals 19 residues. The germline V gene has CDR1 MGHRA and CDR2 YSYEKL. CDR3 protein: CASSQVILQLGTVYQPQHF. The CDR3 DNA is TGCGCCAGCAGCCAAGTAATCCTTCAGCTAGGGACGGTGTATCAGCCCCAGCATTTT.

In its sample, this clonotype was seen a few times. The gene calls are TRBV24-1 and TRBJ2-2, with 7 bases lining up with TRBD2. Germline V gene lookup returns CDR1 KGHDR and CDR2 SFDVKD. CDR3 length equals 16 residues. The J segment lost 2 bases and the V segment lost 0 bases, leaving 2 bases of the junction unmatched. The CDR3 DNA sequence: TGTGCCACCAGTGATTTGCCGGGGGGTAACACCGGGGAGCTGTTTTTT. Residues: CATSDLPGGNTGELFF.

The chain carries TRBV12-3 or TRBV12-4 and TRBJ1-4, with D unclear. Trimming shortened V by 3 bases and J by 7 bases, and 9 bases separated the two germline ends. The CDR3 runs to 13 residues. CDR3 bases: TGTGCCAGCAGTTTCGCTGTTTTTGAAAAACTGTTTTTT. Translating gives CASSFAVFEKLFF.

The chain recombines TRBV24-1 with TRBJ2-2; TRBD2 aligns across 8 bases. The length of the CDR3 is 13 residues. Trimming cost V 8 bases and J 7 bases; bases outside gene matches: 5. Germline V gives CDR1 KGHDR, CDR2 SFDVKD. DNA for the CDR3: TGTGCCACCACGGGGGGGCTCGGCGGGGAGCTGTTTTTT. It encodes CATTGGLGGELFF.

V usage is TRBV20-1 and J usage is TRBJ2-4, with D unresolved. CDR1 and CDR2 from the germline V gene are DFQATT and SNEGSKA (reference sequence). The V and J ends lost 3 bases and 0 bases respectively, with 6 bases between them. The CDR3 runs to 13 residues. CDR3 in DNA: TGCAGTGCTAGGTCTGTAGCCAAAAACATTCAGTACTTC. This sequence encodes CSARSVAKNIQYF.

This chain's CDR3 is CASSSPQGEWNYGYTF. CDR3 DNA: TGTGCCAGCAGTTCTCCACAGGGGGAGTGGAACTATGGCTACACCTTC. The chain has TRBV7-9 and TRBJ1-2; the match to TRBD1 covers 8 bases. The CDR3 is 16 amino acids. V shed 6 bases, J shed 2 bases, and the junction held 11 bases outside the gene matches. Germline V CDR1 and CDR2: SEHNR, FQNEAQ (reference sequence).

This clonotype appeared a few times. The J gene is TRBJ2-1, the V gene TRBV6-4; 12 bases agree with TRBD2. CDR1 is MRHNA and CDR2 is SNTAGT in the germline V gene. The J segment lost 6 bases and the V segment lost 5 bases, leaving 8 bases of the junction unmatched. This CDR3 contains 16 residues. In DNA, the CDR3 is TGTGCCAGCAGTCGGGGGACTAGCGGGCCGTCCAATGAGCAGTTCTTC. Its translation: CASSRGTSGPSNEQFF.

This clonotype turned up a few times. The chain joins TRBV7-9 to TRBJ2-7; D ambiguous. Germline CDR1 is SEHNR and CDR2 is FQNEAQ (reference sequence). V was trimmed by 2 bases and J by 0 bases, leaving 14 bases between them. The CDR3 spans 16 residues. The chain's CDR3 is CASSLTLGRYSYEQYF. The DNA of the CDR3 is TGTGCCAGCAGCTTAACTTTAGGACGGTACTCCTACGAGCAGTACTTC.

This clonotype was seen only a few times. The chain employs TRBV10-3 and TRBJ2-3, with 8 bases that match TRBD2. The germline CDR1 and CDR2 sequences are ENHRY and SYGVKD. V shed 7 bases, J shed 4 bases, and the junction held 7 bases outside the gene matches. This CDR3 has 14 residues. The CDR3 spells CAINPSGSADTQYF. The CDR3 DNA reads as TGTGCCATCAACCCCAGCGGGAGCGCAGATACGCAGTATTTT.

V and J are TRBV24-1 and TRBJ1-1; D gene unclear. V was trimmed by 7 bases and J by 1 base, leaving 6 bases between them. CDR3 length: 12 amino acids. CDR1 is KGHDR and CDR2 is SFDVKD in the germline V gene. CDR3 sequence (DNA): TGTGCCACCAGGGCCTGGAACACTGAAGCTTTCTTT. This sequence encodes CATRAWNTEAFF.

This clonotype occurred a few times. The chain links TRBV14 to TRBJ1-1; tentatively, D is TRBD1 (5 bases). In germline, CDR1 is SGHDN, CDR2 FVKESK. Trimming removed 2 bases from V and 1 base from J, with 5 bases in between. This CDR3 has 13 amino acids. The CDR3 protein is CASSQQGNTEAFF. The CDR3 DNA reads TGTGCCAGCAGCCAACAGGGGAACACTGAAGCTTTCTTT.

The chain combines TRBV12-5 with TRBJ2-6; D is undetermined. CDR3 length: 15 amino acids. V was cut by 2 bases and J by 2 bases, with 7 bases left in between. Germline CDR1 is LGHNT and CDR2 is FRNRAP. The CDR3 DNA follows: TGTGCTAGTGGTTTGTGGGTCGCTGGGGCCAACGTCCTGACTTTC. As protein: CASGLWVAGANVLTF.

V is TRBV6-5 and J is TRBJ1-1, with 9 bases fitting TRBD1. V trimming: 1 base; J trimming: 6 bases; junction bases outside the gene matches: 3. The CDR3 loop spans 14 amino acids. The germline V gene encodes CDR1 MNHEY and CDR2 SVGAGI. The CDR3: CASSYWDRDAEAFF. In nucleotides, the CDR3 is TGTGCCAGCAGTTACTGGGACAGGGATGCTGAAGCTTTCTTT.

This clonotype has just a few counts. The CDR3 nucleotides are TGTGCCAGCAGAACGACAGGAAACACCATATATTTT. Protein: CASRTTGNTIYF. The genes are TRBV6-5 and TRBJ1-3; D is uncertain. V was cut by 6 bases and J by 4 bases, with 7 bases left in between. The germline V gene encodes CDR1 MNHEY and CDR2 SVGAGI. CDR3 length: 12 residues.

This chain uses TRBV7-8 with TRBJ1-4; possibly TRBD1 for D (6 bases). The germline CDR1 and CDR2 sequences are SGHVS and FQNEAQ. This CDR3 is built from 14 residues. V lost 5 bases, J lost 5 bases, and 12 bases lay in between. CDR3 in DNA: TGTGCCAGCAGCCAATGGCAGGGGAATGAAAAACTGTTTTTT. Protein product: CASSQWQGNEKLFF.

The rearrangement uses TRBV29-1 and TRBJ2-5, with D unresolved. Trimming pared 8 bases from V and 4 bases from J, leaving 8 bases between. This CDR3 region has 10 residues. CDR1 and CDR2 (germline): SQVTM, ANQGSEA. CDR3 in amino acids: CSSLGETQYF. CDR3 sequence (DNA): TGCAGCAGTCTGGGAGAGACCCAGTACTTC.

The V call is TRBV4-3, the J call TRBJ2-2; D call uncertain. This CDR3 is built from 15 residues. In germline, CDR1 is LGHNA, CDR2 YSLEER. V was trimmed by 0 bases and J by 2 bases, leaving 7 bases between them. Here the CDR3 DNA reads TGCGCCAGCAGCCAAGATACAGATAACACCGGGGAGCTGTTTTTT. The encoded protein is CASSQDTDNTGELFF.

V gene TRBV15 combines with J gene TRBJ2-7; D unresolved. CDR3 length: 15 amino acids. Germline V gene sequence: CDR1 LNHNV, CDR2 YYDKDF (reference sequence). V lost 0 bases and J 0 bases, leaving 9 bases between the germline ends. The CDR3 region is CATSRDRASSYEQYF. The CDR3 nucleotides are TGTGCCACCAGCAGAGATCGGGCGAGCTCCTACGAGCAGTACTTC.

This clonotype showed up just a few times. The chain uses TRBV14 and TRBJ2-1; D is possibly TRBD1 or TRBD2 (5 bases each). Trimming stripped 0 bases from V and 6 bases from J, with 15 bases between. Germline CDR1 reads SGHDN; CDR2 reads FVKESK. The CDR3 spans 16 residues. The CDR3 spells CASSQDLGTPLNEQFF. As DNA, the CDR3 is TGTGCCAGCAGCCAAGATCTAGGGACCCCCCTCAATGAGCAGTTCTTC.

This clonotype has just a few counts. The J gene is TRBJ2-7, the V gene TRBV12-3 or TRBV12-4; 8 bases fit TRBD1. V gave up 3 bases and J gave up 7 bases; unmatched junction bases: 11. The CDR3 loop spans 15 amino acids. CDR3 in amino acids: CASSFRQGALGEQYF. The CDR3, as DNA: TGTGCCAGCAGTTTTAGGCAGGGGGCCCTAGGGGAGCAGTACTTC.

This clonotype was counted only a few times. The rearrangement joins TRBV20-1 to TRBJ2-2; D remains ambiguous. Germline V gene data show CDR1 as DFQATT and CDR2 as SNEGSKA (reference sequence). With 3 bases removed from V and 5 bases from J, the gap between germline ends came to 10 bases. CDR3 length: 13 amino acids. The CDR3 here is CSASLWGTGELFF. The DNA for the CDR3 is TGCAGTGCTAGCCTTTGGGGTACCGGGGAGCTGTTTTTT.

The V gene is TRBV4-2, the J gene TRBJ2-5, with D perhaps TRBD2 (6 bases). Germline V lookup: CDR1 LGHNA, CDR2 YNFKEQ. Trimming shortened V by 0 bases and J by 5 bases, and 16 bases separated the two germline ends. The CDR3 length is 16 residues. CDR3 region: CASSQDGAGRGETQYF. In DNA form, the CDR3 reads TGTGCCAGCAGCCAAGATGGGGCGGGCCGGGGGGAGACCCAGTACTTC.

CDR3 sequence reads: CASSIGRMVTEAFF. The CDR3, as DNA: TGTGCCAGTAGTATAGGAAGGATGGTCACTGAAGCTTTCTTT. The rearrangement joins TRBV19 to TRBJ1-1; no firm D call. This CDR3 contains 14 residues. Germline CDR1 LNHDA, CDR2 SQIVND (reference sequence). V was shortened by 1 base and J by 4 bases, with 10 bases between the two germline ends.